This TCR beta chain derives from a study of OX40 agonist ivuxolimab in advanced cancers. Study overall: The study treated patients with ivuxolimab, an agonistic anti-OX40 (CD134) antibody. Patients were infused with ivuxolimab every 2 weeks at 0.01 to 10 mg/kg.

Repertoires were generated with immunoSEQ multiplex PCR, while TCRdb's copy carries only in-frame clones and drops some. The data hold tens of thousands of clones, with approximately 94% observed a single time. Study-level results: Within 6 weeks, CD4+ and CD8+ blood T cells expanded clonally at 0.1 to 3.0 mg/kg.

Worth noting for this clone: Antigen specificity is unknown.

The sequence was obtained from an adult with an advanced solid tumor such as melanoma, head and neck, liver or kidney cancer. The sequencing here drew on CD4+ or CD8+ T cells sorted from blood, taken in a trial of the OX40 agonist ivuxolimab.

The chain's CDR3 is CASGVSTSTDTQYF. The DNA of the CDR3 is TGTGCCAGCGGGGTTTCTACTAGCACAGATACGCAGTATTTT. The chain is built from TRBV9 and TRBJ2-3, with D unclear. V lost 7 bases, J lost 0 bases, and 12 bases lay in between. Germline V gene data show CDR1 as SGDLS and CDR2 as YYNGEE. CDR3 size: 14 residues.